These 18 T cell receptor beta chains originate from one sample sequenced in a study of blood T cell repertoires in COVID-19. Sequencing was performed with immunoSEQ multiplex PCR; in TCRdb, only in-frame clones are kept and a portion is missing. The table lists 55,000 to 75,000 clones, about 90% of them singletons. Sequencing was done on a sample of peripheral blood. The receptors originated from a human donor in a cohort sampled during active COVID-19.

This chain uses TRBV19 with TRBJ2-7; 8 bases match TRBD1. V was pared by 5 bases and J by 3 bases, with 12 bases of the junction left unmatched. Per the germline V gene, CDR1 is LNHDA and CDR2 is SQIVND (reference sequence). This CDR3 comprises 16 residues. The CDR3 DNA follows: TGTGCCAGTAGTTTCGGACAGGGCACTGGGTACTACGAGCAGTACTTC. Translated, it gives CASSFGQGTGYYEQYF.

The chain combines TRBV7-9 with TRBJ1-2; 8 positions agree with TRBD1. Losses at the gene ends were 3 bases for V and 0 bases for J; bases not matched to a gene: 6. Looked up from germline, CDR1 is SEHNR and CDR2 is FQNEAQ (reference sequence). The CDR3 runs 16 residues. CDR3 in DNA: TGTGCCAGCAGCTTGGACAGGGCACCTACTAACTATGGCTACACCTTC. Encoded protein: CASSLDRAPTNYGYTF.

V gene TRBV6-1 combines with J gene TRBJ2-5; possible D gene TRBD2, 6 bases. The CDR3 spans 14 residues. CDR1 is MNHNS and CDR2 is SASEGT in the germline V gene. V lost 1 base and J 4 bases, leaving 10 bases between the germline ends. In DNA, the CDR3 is TGTGCCAGCAGTGAAGGGGGCGGGGCAGAGACCCAGTACTTC. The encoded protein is CASSEGGGAETQYF.

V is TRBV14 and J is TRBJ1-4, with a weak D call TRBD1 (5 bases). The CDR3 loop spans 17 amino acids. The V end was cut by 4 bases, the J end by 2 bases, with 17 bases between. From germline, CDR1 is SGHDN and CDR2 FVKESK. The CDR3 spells CASSPGWRGSTNEKLFF. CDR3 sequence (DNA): TGTGCCAGCAGCCCCGGTTGGAGGGGCTCGACTAATGAAAAACTGTTTTTT.

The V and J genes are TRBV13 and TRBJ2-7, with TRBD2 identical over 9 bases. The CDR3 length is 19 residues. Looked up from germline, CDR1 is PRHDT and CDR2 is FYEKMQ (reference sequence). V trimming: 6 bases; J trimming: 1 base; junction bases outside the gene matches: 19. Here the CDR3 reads CASSFPTGAASGISYEQYF. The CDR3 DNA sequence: TGTGCCAGCAGTTTTCCCACTGGGGCGGCTAGCGGGATTTCCTACGAGCAGTACTTC.

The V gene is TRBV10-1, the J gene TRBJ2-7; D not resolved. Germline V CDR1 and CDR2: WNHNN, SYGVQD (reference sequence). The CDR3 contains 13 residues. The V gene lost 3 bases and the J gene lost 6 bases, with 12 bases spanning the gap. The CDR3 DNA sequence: TGCGCCAGCAGTGATCCGGCCCCGGGCGAGCAGTACTTC. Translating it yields CASSDPAPGEQYF.

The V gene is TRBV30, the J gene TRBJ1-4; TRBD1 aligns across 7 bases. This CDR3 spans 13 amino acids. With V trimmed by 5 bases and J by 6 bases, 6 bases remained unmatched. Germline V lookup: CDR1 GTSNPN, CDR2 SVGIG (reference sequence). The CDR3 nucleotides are TGTGCCTGGCGACAGGGAATGTATGAAAAACTGTTTTTT. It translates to CAWRQGMYEKLFF.

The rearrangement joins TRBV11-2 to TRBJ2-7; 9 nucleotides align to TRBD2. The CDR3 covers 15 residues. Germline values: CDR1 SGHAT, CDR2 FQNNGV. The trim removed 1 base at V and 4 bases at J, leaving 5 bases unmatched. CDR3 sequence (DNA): TGTGCCAGCAGCTTAGGTAGCGGGGGCCCGTACGAGCAGTACTTC. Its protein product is CASSLGSGGPYEQYF.

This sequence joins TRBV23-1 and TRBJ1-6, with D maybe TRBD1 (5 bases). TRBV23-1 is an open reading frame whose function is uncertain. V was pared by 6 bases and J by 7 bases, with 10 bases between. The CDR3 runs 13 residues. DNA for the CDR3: TGCGCCAGCAGGGGGCAGTGCAATTCACCCCTCCACTTT. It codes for CASRGQCNSPLHF.

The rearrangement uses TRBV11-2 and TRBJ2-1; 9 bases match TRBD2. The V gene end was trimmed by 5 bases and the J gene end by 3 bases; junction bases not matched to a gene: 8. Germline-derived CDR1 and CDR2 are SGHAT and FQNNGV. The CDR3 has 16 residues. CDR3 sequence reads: CASSALRGGRYNEQFF. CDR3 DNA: TGTGCCAGCAGCGCGCTGCGGGGGGGCCGCTACAATGAGCAGTTCTTC.

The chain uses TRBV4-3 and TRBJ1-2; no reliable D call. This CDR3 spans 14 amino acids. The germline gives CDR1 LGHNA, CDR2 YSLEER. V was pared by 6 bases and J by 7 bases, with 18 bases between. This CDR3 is CASSPGLGPVGYTF. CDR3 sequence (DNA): TGCGCCAGCAGTCCAGGCCTTGGCCCCGTTGGCTACACCTTC.

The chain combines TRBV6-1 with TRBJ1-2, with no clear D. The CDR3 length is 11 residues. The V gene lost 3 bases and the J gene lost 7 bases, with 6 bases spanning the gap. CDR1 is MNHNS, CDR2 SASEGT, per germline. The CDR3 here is CASSDPGGYTF. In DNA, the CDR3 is TGTGCCAGCAGTGATCCAGGTGGCTACACCTTC.

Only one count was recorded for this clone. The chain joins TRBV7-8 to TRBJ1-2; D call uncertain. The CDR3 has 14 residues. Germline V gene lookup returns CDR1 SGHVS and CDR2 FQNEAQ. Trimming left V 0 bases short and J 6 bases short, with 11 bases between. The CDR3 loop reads CASSLAAPGHGYTF. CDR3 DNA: TGTGCCAGCAGCTTAGCGGCCCCTGGGCATGGCTACACCTTC.

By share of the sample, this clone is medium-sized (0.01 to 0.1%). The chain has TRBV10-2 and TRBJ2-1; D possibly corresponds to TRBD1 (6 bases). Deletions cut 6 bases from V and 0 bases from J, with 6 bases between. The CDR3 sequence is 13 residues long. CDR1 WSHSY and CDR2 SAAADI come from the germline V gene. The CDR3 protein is CASRDSSYNEQFF. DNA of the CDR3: TGCGCCAGCAGGGACAGCTCCTACAATGAGCAGTTCTTC.

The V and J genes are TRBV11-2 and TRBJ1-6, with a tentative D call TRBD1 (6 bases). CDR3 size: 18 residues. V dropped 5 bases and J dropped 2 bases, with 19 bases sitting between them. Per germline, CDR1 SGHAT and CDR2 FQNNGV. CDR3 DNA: TGTGCCAGCAGCGTTGGGCAGGGGCCGCGGACCTATAATTCACCCCTCCACTTT. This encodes CASSVGQGPRTYNSPLHF.

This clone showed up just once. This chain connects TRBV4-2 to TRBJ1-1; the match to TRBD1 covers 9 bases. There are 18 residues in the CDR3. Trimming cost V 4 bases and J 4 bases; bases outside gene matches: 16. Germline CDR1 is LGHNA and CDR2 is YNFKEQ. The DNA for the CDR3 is TGTGCCAGCAGCCCAACAAAGGGAGAAGGGACAGGGAGCACTGAAGCTTTCTTT. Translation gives CASSPTKGEGTGSTEAFF.

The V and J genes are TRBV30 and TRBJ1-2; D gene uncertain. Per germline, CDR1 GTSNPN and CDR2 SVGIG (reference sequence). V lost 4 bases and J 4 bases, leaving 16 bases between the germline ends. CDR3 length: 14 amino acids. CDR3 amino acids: CAWTLSGGFYGYTF. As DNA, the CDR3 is TGTGCCTGGACTTTGAGTGGCGGATTCTATGGCTACACCTTC.

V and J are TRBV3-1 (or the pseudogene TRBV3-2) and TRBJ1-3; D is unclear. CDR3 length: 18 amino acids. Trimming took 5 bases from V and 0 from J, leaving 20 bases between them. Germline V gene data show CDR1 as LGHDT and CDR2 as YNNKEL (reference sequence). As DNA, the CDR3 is TGTGCCAGCAGCGCGAATGGTTGGGAGGGCTTCTCTGGAAACACCATATATTTT. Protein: CASSANGWEGFSGNTIYF.